This T cell receptor (beta chain) came from a study of T cell repertoires in cytomegalovirus infection. Study summary: CMV infection plus the matching HLA type was flagged by public TCR beta signatures.

About this clonotype itself: Antigen unknown.

Unmatched junction bases numbered 7, after V lost 10 bases and J lost 1 base. This CDR3 comprises 16 residues. Germline CDR1 reads MNHEY; CDR2 reads SMNVEV (reference sequence). TCRdb reprocessed the reads with MiXCR, giving one entry per CDR3 protein. The table includes around 95,000 distinct CDR3 sequences, about 31% detected once. Study findings and constraints: Using cumulative public TCR beta family frequency, the authors identified those who carried CMV together with the relevant HLA. Predominance within the ex vivo response was attributable to HLA-C-restricted CMV-specific TCR beta clonotypes.

Sequenced material: CD8+ T cells from cultured PBMCs, taken from culture after CMV antigen stimulation. This TCR derives from a human donor in good health (CMV status not recorded). Some clones in this sample may be carry-over from other donors' samples. The chain has TRBV27 and TRBJ2-5; 15 nucleotides align to TRBD2. This CDR3 reads CATKGLAGGIQETQYF. CDR3 coding DNA: TGTGCCACAAAGGGACTAGCGGGGGGAATCCAAGAGACCCAGTACTTC.